The source of this T cell receptor (beta chain) is a study of T-cell reconstitution after alpha-beta-depleted transplantation in children. This clonotype was detected many times. Trimming pared 6 bases from V and 2 bases from J, leaving 11 bases between. From germline, CDR1 is MDHEN and CDR2 SYDVKM. CDR3 length: 15 amino acids. Researchers prepared the TCRbeta library using unique molecular identifiers, the study reports. From the PCR reads, TCRdb called clonotypes with MiXCR, one entry per CDR3 protein. This table holds tens of thousands of distinct CDR3 sequences, 6% to 8.5% found once. The sequence came from a human donor who donated a stem cell graft to a child with acute lymphoblastic leukemia. The sample consisted of PBMCs from the stem cell graft donor, taken from the stem cell graft. The V and J genes are TRBV28 and TRBJ2-6; D remains unclear. CDR3 in DNA: TGTGCCAGCAGCCAGCCTACGGCTGGGGCCAACGTCCTGACTTTC. Translation: CASSQPTAGANVLTF. Filled out from reference TRBV28 and TRBJ2-6, the complete variable domain reads DVKVTQSSRYLVKRTGEKVFLECVQDMDHENMFWYRQDPGLGLRLIYFSYDVKMKEKGDIPEGYSVSREKKERFSLILESASTNQTSMYLCASSQPTAGANVLTFGAGSRLTVL.